This is a list of T cell receptor beta chains from one sample in a study of shared clonotypes between healthy human individuals. Measured with immunoSEQ multiplex PCR; TCRdb has only the in-frame clones, and not every one. The sample shows about 1.9 million clones, 80% to 95% of them seen only once. The sequencing input was naive CD8+ T cells from PBMCs. All receptors come from a man in his late teens or twenties in good health. Some clones in this sample may be carry-over from other donors' samples. Both conserved end residues are part of each CDR3. Each record gives: V gene, clone size, D gene, J gene, CDR3 DNA, CDR3 protein. A D gene is named only where the DNA matches it firmly. Some rows have no size entry. The others give once, few or many, or a class for an expanded clone.

TRBV28,NA,NA,TRBJ2-3,TGTGCCAGCAGTTTTCCGGGAGAGTCAGATACGCAGTATTTT,CASSFPGESDTQYF
TRBV28,NA,NA,TRBJ2-7,TGTGCCAGCAGTTTGTTGGCGGTCCTCTCCTACGAGCAGTACTTC,CASSLLAVLSYEQYF
TRBV7-8,few,NA,TRBJ1-1,TGTGCCAGCAGCCCGCTGAACACTGAAGCTTTCTTT,CASSPLNTEAFF
TRBV18,NA,NA,TRBJ1-2,TGTGCCAGCTCACCATCTGAGGGTGGCTACACCTTC,CASSPSEGGYTF
TRBV30,few,NA,TRBJ1-4,TGTGCCTGGCGGCCTTCAACTAATGAAAAACTGTTTTTT,CAWRPSTNEKLFF
TRBV5-6,NA,NA,TRBJ2-1,TGTGCCAGCAGCTTGGGTCAGTTGGGAGAGCAGTTCTTC,CASSLGQLGEQFF
TRBV5-8,NA,TRBD1,TRBJ1-5,TGTGCCAGCAGCAGGGGGCTGAGTCAGCCCCAGCATTTT,CASSRGLSQPQHF
TRBV2,NA,TRBD2,TRBJ2-1,TGTGCCAGCAGCGCTAGCGGAAACTACAATGAGCAGTTCTTC,CASSASGNYNEQFF
TRBV5-5,once,NA,TRBJ1-2,TGTGCCAGCAGCTTGTCGGGTACCGGCTACACCTTC,CASSLSGTGYTF
TRBV29-1,NA,NA,TRBJ2-3,TGCAGCGCCCGACTAGCCAGGGGCCCAGATACGCAGTATTTT,CSARLARGPDTQYF
TRBV4-1,NA,NA,TRBJ2-3,TGCGCCAGCAGCCAAGTGGAGCACCGGGTAATCACAGATACGCAGTATTTT,CASSQVEHRVITDTQYF
TRBV7-9,NA,NA,TRBJ2-1,TGTGCCAGCAGCGCACAAGACGGACCATATGAGCAGTTCTTC,CASSAQDGPYEQFF
TRBV15,NA,NA,TRBJ2-5,TGTGCCACCAGCAGAGGGAGGACCCGCGCGGAGACCCAGTACTTC,CATSRGRTRAETQYF
TRBV5-6,once,NA,TRBJ2-7,TGTGCCAGCAGCTCGGGTGGGGCCTACGAGCAGTACTTC,CASSSGGAYEQYF
TRBV25-1,NA,NA,TRBJ1-2,TGTGCCAGCAGTGAGCCGCTGAGAGGCTACACCTTC,CASSEPLRGYTF
TRBV28,NA,TRBD2,TRBJ2-2,TGTGCCAGCAGTAGCCTAGCGGGAGTTCACGGGGAGCTGTTTTTT,CASSSLAGVHGELFF
TRBV6-5,once,TRBD2,TRBJ2-7,TGTGCCAGCAGTTACTCCACCGGGACTAGATTGTACGAGCAGTACTTC,CASSYSTGTRLYEQYF
TRBV9,NA,NA,TRBJ1-2,TGTGCCAGCAGCACTAACTATGGCTACACCTTC,CASSTNYGYTF
TRBV6-5,NA,NA,TRBJ1-1,TGTGCCAGCGGTCGTGTTTACGCGAACACTGAAGCTTTCTTT,CASGRVYANTEAFF
TRBV30,NA,NA,TRBJ2-5,TGTGCCTGGAGTGTACCCCAGGGGGGTGGCGGGGAGACCCAGTACTTC,CAWSVPQGGGGETQYF
TRBV7-8,NA,NA,TRBJ2-4,TGTGCCAGCAGCTCGGGCGGACACCGGTCGAGCATTCAGTACTTC,CASSSGGHRSSIQYF
TRBV4-3,NA,NA,TRBJ1-3,TGCGCCAGCAGCCCAGGCGGGGAGGGCTCTGGAAACACCATATATTTT,CASSPGGEGSGNTIYF
TRBV6-5,NA,TRBD1,TRBJ1-1,TGTGCCAGCAGTTACACTCTGACAGGGCTGAACACTGAAGCTTTCTTT,CASSYTLTGLNTEAFF
TRBV30,NA,TRBD1,TRBJ1-5,TGTGCCTGCACTACCGACAGGGGCGGTCAGCCCCAGCATTTT,CACTTDRGGQPQHF
TRBV9,NA,TRBD2,TRBJ2-1,TGTGCCAGCAGCGTAGATATCGGGGCGCGGGAGGGCCCCAATGAGCAGTTCTTC,CASSVDIGAREGPNEQFF
TRBV29-1,NA,TRBD1,TRBJ2-3,TGCAGCCCTCCGATCCCCGTCGTTGGGACAGGGATAACAGATACGCAGTATTTT,CSPPIPVVGTGITDTQYF
TRBV28,NA,NA,TRBJ2-2,TGTGCCAGCAGTTTTATTGAGCGGAGGGGTGTCACCGGGGAGCTGTTTTTT,CASSFIERRGVTGELFF
TRBV13,NA,TRBD2,TRBJ2-7,TGTGCCAGCAGCGGACTAGCGGAGGGAGCCCACGAGCAGTACTTC,CASSGLAEGAHEQYF
TRBV7-9,NA,TRBD1,TRBJ2-5,TGTGCCAGCAGCCGCGGGACAGGGGGATTAGAGACCCAGTACTTC,CASSRGTGGLETQYF
TRBV28,NA,NA,TRBJ2-7,TGTGCCAGCAGTTCCCCCGGGGAGGGGGGCTCCTACGAGCAGTACTTC,CASSSPGEGGSYEQYF
TRBV28,NA,NA,TRBJ1-5,TGTGCCAGCGGGCAGGCGGGGGGGAATCAGCCCCAGCATTTT,CASGQAGGNQPQHF
TRBV19,NA,TRBD2,TRBJ2-1,TGTGCCAGTAGTCCTCGCCCGAGCGGGAGGGTCTACAATGAGCAGTTCTTC,CASSPRPSGRVYNEQFF
TRBV27,once,NA,TRBJ1-1,TGTGCCAGCAGTGGAAAGAGGGGGAGCGATTTGATGAACACTGAAGCTTTCTTT,CASSGKRGSDLMNTEAFF
TRBV10-2,NA,TRBD2,TRBJ2-7,TGCGCCAGCACCCTCGGACTAGCGGAGGACTACGAGCAGTACTTC,CASTLGLAEDYEQYF